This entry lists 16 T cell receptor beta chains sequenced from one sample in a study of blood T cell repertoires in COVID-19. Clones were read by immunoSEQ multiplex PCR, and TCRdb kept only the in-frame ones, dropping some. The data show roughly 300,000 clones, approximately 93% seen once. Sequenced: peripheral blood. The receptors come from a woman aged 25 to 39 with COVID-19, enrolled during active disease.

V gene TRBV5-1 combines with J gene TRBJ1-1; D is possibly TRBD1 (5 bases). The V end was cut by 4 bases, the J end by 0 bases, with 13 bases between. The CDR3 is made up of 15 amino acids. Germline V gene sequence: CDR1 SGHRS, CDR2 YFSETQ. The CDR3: CASSPRDSLNTEAFF. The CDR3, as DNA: TGCGCCAGCAGCCCACGCGACAGTCTGAACACTGAAGCTTTCTTT.

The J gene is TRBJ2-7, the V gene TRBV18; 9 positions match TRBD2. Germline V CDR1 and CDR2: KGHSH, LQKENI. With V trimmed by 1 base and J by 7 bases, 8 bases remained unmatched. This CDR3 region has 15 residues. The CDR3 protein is CASSPRREGSGEQYF. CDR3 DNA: TGTGCCAGCTCACCACGGCGGGAGGGATCGGGGGAGCAGTACTTC.

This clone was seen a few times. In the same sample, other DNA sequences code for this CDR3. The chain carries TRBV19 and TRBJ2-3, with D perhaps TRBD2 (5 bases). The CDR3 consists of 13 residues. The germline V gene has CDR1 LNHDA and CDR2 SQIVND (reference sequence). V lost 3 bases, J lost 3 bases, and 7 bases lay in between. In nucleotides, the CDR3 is TGTGCCAGTAGTATCCCGGGGACAGATACGCAGTATTTT. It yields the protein CASSIPGTDTQYF. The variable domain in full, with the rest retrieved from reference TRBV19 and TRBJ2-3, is DGGITQSPKYLFRKEGQNVTLSCEQNLNHDAMYWYRQDPGQGLRLIYYSQIVNDFQKGDIAEGYSVSREKKESFPLTVTSAQKNPTAFYLCASSIPGTDTQYFGPGTRLTVL.

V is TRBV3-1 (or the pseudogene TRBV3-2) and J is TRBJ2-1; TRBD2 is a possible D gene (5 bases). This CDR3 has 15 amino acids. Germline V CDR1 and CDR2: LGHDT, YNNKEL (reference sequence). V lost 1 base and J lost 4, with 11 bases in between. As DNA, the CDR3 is TGTGCCAGCAGCCAAGCAAGCGGTGCTTACAATGAGCAGTTCTTC. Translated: CASSQASGAYNEQFF.

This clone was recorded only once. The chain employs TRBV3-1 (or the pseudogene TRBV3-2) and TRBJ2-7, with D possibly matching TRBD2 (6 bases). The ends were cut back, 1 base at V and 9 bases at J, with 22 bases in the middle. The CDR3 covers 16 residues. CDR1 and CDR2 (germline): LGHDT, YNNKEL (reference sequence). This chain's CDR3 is CASSQGMLGTFRGQYF. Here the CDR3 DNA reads TGTGCCAGCAGCCAAGGTATGCTAGGGACTTTTCGCGGGCAGTACTTC.

The CDR3 here is CASGTGNQPQHF. The CDR3 DNA sequence: TGTGCCAGCGGGACAGGGAATCAGCCCCAGCATTTT. The rearrangement joins TRBV12-3 or TRBV12-4 to TRBJ1-5, with 9 bases matching TRBD1. V lost 8 bases, J lost 4 bases, and 0 bases stayed unmatched. The CDR3 has 12 amino acids.

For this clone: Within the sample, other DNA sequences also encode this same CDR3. CDR3 sequence (DNA): TGTGCCAGCAGTGAAAATCGGGAGACCCAGTACTTC. Translated: CASSENRETQYF. The chain uses TRBV2 and TRBJ2-5, with no clear D. V lost 2 bases, J lost 5 bases, and 6 bases lay in between. The CDR3 consists of 12 residues. Germline V lookup: CDR1 SNHLY, CDR2 FYNNEI.

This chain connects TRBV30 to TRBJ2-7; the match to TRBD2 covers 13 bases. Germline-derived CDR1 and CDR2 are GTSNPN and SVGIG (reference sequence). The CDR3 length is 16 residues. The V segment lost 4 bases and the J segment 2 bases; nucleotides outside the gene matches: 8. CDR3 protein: CAWIIPGLAGTYEQYF. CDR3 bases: TGTGCCTGGATAATTCCGGGACTAGCGGGAACCTACGAGCAGTACTTC.

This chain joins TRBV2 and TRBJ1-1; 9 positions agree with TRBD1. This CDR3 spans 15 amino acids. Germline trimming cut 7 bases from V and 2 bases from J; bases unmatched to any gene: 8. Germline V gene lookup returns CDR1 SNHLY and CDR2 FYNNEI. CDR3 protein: CASKGGTGPNTEAFF. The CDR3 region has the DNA TGTGCCAGCAAAGGCGGGACAGGGCCTAACACTGAAGCTTTCTTT.

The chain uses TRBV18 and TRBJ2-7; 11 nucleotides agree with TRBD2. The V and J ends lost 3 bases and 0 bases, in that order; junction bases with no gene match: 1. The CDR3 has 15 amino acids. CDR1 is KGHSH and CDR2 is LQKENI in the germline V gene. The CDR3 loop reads CASSPTSGDSYEQYF. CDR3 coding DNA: TGTGCCAGCTCACCGACTAGCGGGGACTCCTACGAGCAGTACTTC.

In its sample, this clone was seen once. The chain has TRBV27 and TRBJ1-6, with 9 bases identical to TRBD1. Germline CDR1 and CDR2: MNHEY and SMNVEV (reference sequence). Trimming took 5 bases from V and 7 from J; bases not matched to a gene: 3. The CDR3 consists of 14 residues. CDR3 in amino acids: CASSLDRGNSPLHF. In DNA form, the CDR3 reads TGTGCCAGCAGTCTCGACAGGGGGAATTCACCCCTCCACTTT.

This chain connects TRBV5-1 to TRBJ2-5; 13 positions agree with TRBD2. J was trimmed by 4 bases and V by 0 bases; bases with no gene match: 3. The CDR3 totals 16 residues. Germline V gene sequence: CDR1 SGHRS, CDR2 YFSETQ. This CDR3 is CASSLEGLAGRETQYF. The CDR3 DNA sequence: TGCGCCAGCAGCTTGGAGGGACTAGCGGGACGAGAGACCCAGTACTTC.

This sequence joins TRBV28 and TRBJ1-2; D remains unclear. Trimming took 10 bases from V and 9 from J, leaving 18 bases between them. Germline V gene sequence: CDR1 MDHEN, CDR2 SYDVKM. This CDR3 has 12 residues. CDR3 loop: CATYLSPGSYTF. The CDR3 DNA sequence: TGTGCCACTTATTTAAGCCCAGGAAGCTACACCTTC.

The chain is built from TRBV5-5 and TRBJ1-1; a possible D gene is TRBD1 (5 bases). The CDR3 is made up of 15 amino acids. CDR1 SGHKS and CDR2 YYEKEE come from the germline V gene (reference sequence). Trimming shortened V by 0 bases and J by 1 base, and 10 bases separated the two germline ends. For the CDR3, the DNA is TGTGCCAGCAGCTTGGGACAGAGACAGAACACTGAAGCTTTCTTT. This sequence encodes CASSLGQRQNTEAFF.

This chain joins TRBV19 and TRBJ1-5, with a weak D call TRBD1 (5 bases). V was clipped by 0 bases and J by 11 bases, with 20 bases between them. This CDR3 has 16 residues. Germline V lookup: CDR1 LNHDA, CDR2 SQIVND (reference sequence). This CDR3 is CASSIDRIRAQVAQHF. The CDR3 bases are TGTGCCAGTAGTATAGATAGAATCAGGGCCCAGGTGGCCCAGCATTTT. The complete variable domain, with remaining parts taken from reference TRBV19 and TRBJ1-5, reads DGGITQSPKYLFRKEGQNVTLSCEQNLNHDAMYWYRQDPGQGLRLIYYSQIVNDFQKGDIAEGYSVSREKKESFPLTVTSAQKNPTAFYLCASSIDRIRAQVAQHFGDGTRLSIL.

CDR3: CASSLAPGVNTEAFF. The CDR3 DNA reads as TGCGCCAGCAGCTTGGCCCCGGGAGTGAACACTGAAGCTTTCTTT. The chain couples TRBV5-1 to TRBJ1-1; D not certain. Trimming pared 0 bases from V and 0 bases from J, leaving 9 bases between. This CDR3 is built from 15 residues. CDR1 SGHRS and CDR2 YFSETQ come from the germline V gene.